These 17 T cell receptor beta chains were all obtained from the same sample, sequenced in a study of post-analysis software for immune sequencing data. The TCR beta cDNA libraries contained unique molecular identifiers. TCRdb processed the PCR reads anew with MiXCR; each CDR3 protein has one entry. The repertoire holds about 460,000 distinct CDR3 sequences, with over 35% as singletons. Findings of the study overall: Five TRBV segments appeared more often in patients than in controls, and TRBV5-6, TRBV5-1 and TRBV20-1 were among these.

These TCRs' antigens remain unknown. Sequenced: blood. These receptors were taken from a girl aged 10-17 years with multiple sclerosis.

The V and J genes are TRBV20-1 and TRBJ1-5, with 8 nucleotides matching TRBD1. Germline CDR1 and CDR2: DFQATT and SNEGSKA (reference sequence). The V and J ends lost 1 base and 5 bases, in that order; junction bases with no gene match: 7. The CDR3 covers 15 residues. This CDR3 reads CSARGDRRLDQPQHF. In nucleotides, the CDR3 is TGCAGTGCTAGAGGGGACAGGAGATTGGATCAGCCCCAGCATTTT.

This clonotype was counted once. The chain is built from TRBV20-1 and TRBJ1-4; D is ambiguous. V was shortened by 3 bases and J by 8 bases, with 31 bases between the two germline ends. Germline CDR1 reads DFQATT; CDR2 reads SNEGSKA (reference sequence). The CDR3 runs to 19 residues. CDR3: CSASRGPGYGESDPEKLFF. CDR3 in DNA: TGCAGTGCTAGCCGAGGACCCGGTTATGGAGAATCCGATCCAGAAAAACTGTTTTTT.

The table lists this clonotype with a few counts. The genes are TRBV7-9 and TRBJ2-1, with D unresolved. The ends were cut back, 3 bases at V and 6 bases at J, with 15 bases in the middle. CDR3 length: 15 residues. Germline V gene sequence: CDR1 SEHNR, CDR2 FQNEAQ (reference sequence). For the CDR3, the DNA is TGTGCCAGCAGCTTTCCCCCGGGTCTAGTCAATGAGCAGTTCTTC. It yields the protein CASSFPPGLVNEQFF.

V usage is TRBV7-6 and J usage is TRBJ2-3; D is possibly TRBD1 or TRBD2 (5 bases each). The CDR3 contains 14 residues. Germline CDR1 and CDR2: SGHVS and FNYEAQ. Trimming left V 4 bases short and J 2 bases short, with 10 bases between. In DNA form, the CDR3 reads TGTGCCAGCAGCTCGGGGCGATTCACAGATACGCAGTATTTT. Residues: CASSSGRFTDTQYF. The whole variable domain, remainder taken from reference TRBV7-6 and TRBJ2-3, is GAGVSQSPRYKVTKRGQDVALRCDPISGHVSLYWYRQALGQGPEFLTYFNYEAQQDKSGLPNDRFSAERPEGSISTLTIQRTEQRDSAMYRCASSSGRFTDTQYFGPGTRLTVL.

This clonotype was detected only once. The J gene is TRBJ2-3, the V gene TRBV5-1, with D unclear. Germline loops: CDR1 SGHRS, CDR2 YFSETQ. Trimming removed 7 bases from V and 1 base from J, with 10 bases in between. The CDR3 length is 13 residues. The CDR3, as DNA: TGCGCCAGCCAACGAAGTGGCACAGATACGCAGTATTTT. Its translation: CASQRSGTDTQYF.

The CDR3 loop reads CASSYSDPGAAVSSYEQYF. The CDR3 DNA reads TGTGCCAGCAGTTACTCAGACCCCGGGGCAGCTGTGAGCTCCTACGAGCAGTACTTC. The gene calls are TRBV6-5 and TRBJ2-7, with D tentatively TRBD1 or TRBD2 (5 bases each). The CDR3 runs to 19 residues. V dropped 0 bases and J dropped 0 bases, with 21 bases sitting between them. From germline, CDR1 is MNHEY and CDR2 SVGAGI.

The V and J genes are TRBV7-3 and TRBJ2-1; 9 bases agree with TRBD1. The junction had 4 bases not matched to a gene; V was cut back by 5 bases and J by 5 bases. CDR1 SGHTA and CDR2 FQGTGA come from the germline V gene. This CDR3 comprises 14 residues. The CDR3 DNA is TGTGCCAGCAGCCGGGACAGGGCCAACAATGAGCAGTTCTTC. It translates to CASSRDRANNEQFF. Using reference TRBV7-3 and TRBJ2-1 for the parts outside the CDR3, the full variable domain is GAGVSQTPSNKVTEKGKYVELRCDPISGHTALYWYRQSLGQGPEFLIYFQGTGAADDSGLPNDRFFAVRPEGSVSTLKIQRTERGDSAVYLCASSRDRANNEQFFGPGTRLTVL.

The chain carries TRBV27 and TRBJ1-2; TRBD1 might be the D (5 bases). CDR1 MNHEY and CDR2 SMNVEV come from the germline V gene (reference sequence). V lost 5 bases and J lost 1, with 23 bases in between. The CDR3 is made up of 18 amino acids. CDR3 region: CASSTIRGAVPLNYGYTF. The CDR3 DNA sequence: TGTGCCAGCAGTACAATCCGCGGGGCCGTCCCTCTTAACTATGGCTACACCTTC.

This clonotype was seen once. The chain has TRBV4-1 and TRBJ2-2; D is perhaps TRBD2 (6 bases). The CDR3 is 17 amino acids. CDR1 and CDR2 (germline): MGHRA, YSYEKL. Trimming shortened V by 3 bases and J by 0 bases, and 14 bases separated the two germline ends. The CDR3 DNA is TGCGCCAGCAGCCAGGCGCTAGCGAATGCGAACACCGGGGAGCTGTTTTTT. It translates to CASSQALANANTGELFF.

The chain carries TRBV5-1 and TRBJ2-5; 7 bases line up with TRBD2. This CDR3 comprises 15 residues. Germline CDR1 SGHRS, CDR2 YFSETQ. The V and J ends lost 1 base and 0 bases, in that order; junction bases with no gene match: 3. The CDR3 protein is CASSLWRENQETQYF. CDR3 DNA: TGCGCCAGCAGCTTGTGGCGGGAGAACCAAGAGACCCAGTACTTC.

This clonotype was counted a few times. The chain joins TRBV9 to TRBJ2-1; D may be TRBD1 or TRBD2 (5 bases each). Germline CDR1 is SGDLS and CDR2 is YYNGEE. The CDR3 consists of 16 residues. Trimming cost V 0 bases and J 5 bases, with 15 bases left between them. For the CDR3, the DNA is TGTGCCAGCAGCGTAGAGATGGGACCCTATGACAATGAGCAGTTCTTC. This sequence encodes CASSVEMGPYDNEQFF.

This clonotype was detected a few times. CDR3 in amino acids: CASSYDYTQETQYF. CDR3 in DNA: TGTGCCAGCAGCTACGACTATACACAAGAGACCCAGTACTTC. The rearrangement joins TRBV7-3 to TRBJ2-5, with D perhaps matching TRBD2 (5 bases). The V and J ends lost 4 bases and 2 bases respectively, with 11 bases between them. The CDR3 totals 14 residues. CDR1 is SGHTA and CDR2 is FQGTGA in the germline V gene.

This clonotype was detected a few times. The chain uses TRBV28 and TRBJ2-3; TRBD2 matches 10 bases. Looked up from germline, CDR1 is MDHEN and CDR2 is SYDVKM. This CDR3 is 15 amino acids long. J gave up 7 bases and V 7 bases, and 11 bases lay outside the gene matches. Here the CDR3 DNA reads TGTGCCAGCAAAGTCACGGCTAGCGGGAGCCATACGCAGTATTTT. Its translation: CASKVTASGSHTQYF.

This clonotype was seen many times. The V gene is TRBV7-2, the J gene TRBJ2-7; D is possibly TRBD2 (6 bases). Germline V gene sequence: CDR1 SGHTA, CDR2 FQGNSA. V was clipped by 3 bases and J by 6 bases, with 12 bases between them. The CDR3 sequence is 13 residues long. The CDR3, as DNA: TGTGCCAGCAGCTTTGGGGGGAGCGGCGAGCAGTACTTC. This encodes CASSFGGSGEQYF.

There are a few counts of this clonotype. The CDR3 region has the DNA TGTGCCAGCAGCCAAGCCAGGGACGAGACCCAGTACTTC. Encoded protein: CASSQARDETQYF. The V gene is TRBV3-1, the J gene TRBJ2-5; perhaps D is TRBD1 or TRBD2 (5 bases each). Germline CDR1 is LGHDT and CDR2 is YNNKEL (reference sequence). Deletions cut 1 base from V and 5 bases from J, with 8 bases between. This CDR3 has 13 amino acids.

This clonotype has more than one count but fewer than ten. The J gene is TRBJ2-3, the V gene TRBV9; 10 bases agree with TRBD2. The J segment lost 8 bases and the V segment lost 3 bases, leaving 6 bases of the junction unmatched. Germline V lookup: CDR1 SGDLS, CDR2 YYNGEE. This CDR3 contains 14 residues. The DNA of the CDR3 is TGTGCCAGCAGCGACGGGACTAGCGTAGGTACGCAGTATTTT. Translated, it gives CASSDGTSVGTQYF.

This chain links TRBV7-8 with TRBJ1-1, with D possibly being TRBD1 (5 bases). V was trimmed by 5 bases and J by 0 bases, leaving 22 bases between them. The CDR3 contains 18 residues. Germline V gene lookup returns CDR1 SGHVS and CDR2 FQNEAQ. CDR3 amino acids: CASSLITLAGSMNTEAFF. The DNA for the CDR3 is TGTGCCAGCAGCCTGATAACTTTGGCAGGGTCAATGAACACTGAAGCTTTCTTT.